The next 4 T cell receptor beta chains were all read from a single sample in a study of T cell changes during pregnancy in multiple sclerosis. Only in-frame clones appear in the TCRdb table, and some are missing; sequencing was by immunoSEQ multiplex PCR. This sample carries approximately 50,000 clones, 91% of them seen once, and the ten largest clones take 10% to 13%. Here the sequenced sample was CD8+ T cells from peripheral blood mononuclear cells, taken after pregnancy. These receptors came from a female donor with multiple sclerosis, enrolled in a pregnancy study.

V is TRBV6-1 and J is TRBJ2-3; 7 nucleotides align to TRBD2. Germline V gene data show CDR1 as MNHNS and CDR2 as SASEGT. The CDR3 covers 15 residues. The V and J ends lost 2 bases and 4 bases, in that order; junction bases with no gene match: 6. The CDR3 region has the DNA TGTGCCAGCAGTGAAATGCTAGCGGTCGCAGATACGCAGTATTTT. Translation gives CASSEMLAVADTQYF.

The rearrangement joins TRBV5-4 to TRBJ2-1, with D tentatively TRBD2 (5 bases). V dropped 0 bases and J dropped 10 bases, with 5 bases sitting between them. From germline, CDR1 is SGHNT and CDR2 YYREEE (reference sequence). The CDR3 consists of 11 residues. The CDR3 spells CASSLGGEQFF. The DNA of the CDR3 is TGTGCCAGCAGCTTGGGCGGGGAGCAGTTCTTC.

This clone was observed once. V and J are TRBV6-5 and TRBJ2-1, with 7 bases lining up with TRBD2. The CDR3 is 15 amino acids. Trimming cost V 3 bases and J 2 bases; bases outside gene matches: 4. In germline, CDR1 is MNHEY, CDR2 SVGAGI. For the CDR3, the DNA is TGTGCCAGCAGTTATGTGGGGGGGACCTACAATGAGCAGTTCTTC. Translating it yields CASSYVGGTYNEQFF.

This sequence joins TRBV2 and TRBJ1-4; 7 bases are shared with TRBD1. The V gene end was trimmed by 9 bases and the J gene end by 7 bases; junction bases not matched to a gene: 8. Germline assignment: CDR1 SNHLY and CDR2 FYNNEI. CDR3 length: 13 amino acids. The DNA for the CDR3 is TGTGCCAGGGAGGACAGGCTCCTTGAAAAACTGTTTTTT. It yields the protein CAREDRLLEKLFF.